Presented here are 5 T cell receptor beta chains from one specimen sequenced in a study of Ad26.COV2.S vaccination and SARS-CoV-2 variants. Using immunoSEQ multiplex PCR, the repertoire was profiled, and TCRdb retains in-frame clones only, with some absent. The sample includes approximately 140,000 clones, 75% to 90% of them seen just once. This material consisted of peripheral blood, taken after recovery from COVID-19. These TCRs come from a human donor who had recovered from COVID-19.

The chain uses TRBV28 and TRBJ1-1; D gene uncertain. V was shortened by 5 bases and J by 6 bases, with 7 bases between the two germline ends. CDR1 and CDR2 from the germline V gene are MDHEN and SYDVKM. There are 11 residues in the CDR3. CDR3 nucleotides: TGTGCCAGCAGTACGCGGGCTGAAGCTTTCTTT. As protein: CASSTRAEAFF. The variable domain in full, completed from reference TRBV28 and TRBJ1-1, reads DVKVTQSSRYLVKRTGEKVFLECVQDMDHENMFWYRQDPGLGLRLIYFSYDVKMKEKGDIPEGYSVSREKKERFSLILESASTNQTSMYLCASSTRAEAFFGQGTRLTVV.

The chain links TRBV11-2 to TRBJ1-1; D is undetermined. With 9 bases removed from V and 1 base from J, the gap between germline ends came to 9 bases. CDR3 size: 12 residues. CDR1 SGHAT and CDR2 FQNNGV come from the germline V gene. In DNA form, the CDR3 reads TGTGCCAGTGTGATAGGGAACACTGAAGCTTTCTTT. Its translation is CASVIGNTEAFF.

The chain combines TRBV5-8 with TRBJ1-4; D might be TRBD1 (6 bases). This CDR3 has 15 amino acids. The germline V gene has CDR1 SGHTS and CDR2 YDEGEE. Trimming left V 4 bases short and J 3 bases short, with 13 bases between. The CDR3 protein is CASSPRGHANEKLFF. In DNA, the CDR3 is TGTGCCAGCAGCCCCAGGGGACACGCTAATGAAAAACTGTTTTTT.

This clone occurred a few times. The chain links TRBV7-9 to TRBJ1-1; no clear D gene. The CDR3 totals 14 residues. In germline, CDR1 is SEHNR, CDR2 FQNEAQ (reference sequence). Trimming removed 0 bases from V and 6 bases from J, with 11 bases in between. CDR3 nucleotides: TGTGCCAGCAGCTTAGCGCTGGGAGTCCCTGAAGCTTTCTTT. It is translated as CASSLALGVPEAFF.

J is TRBJ2-7 and V is TRBV10-2; 8 nucleotides agree with TRBD1. The CDR3 consists of 14 residues. With 6 bases clipped from V and 7 bases from J, the junction kept 11 bases outside the gene matches. The germline V gene encodes CDR1 WSHSY and CDR2 SAAADI. CDR3 sequence: CASRGTGQVTEQYF. The CDR3 DNA sequence: TGCGCCAGCAGGGGAACGGGACAGGTTACGGAGCAGTACTTC.